Shown below are 19 T cell receptor beta chains from a single sample sequenced in a study of T cells after yellow fever vaccination. Via MiXCR, TCRdb re-called the 5' RACE reads, giving one row per CDR3 protein. The sample lists 50,000 or so distinct CDR3 sequences, approximately 6.5% occurring once. The sequenced sample was CD8+ T cells sorted from PBMCs, obtained on the day of the first yellow fever vaccination. The receptors derive from a man aged 18 to 35 who received the YFV17D yellow fever vaccine.

Only a few counts were recorded for this clonotype. The chain is built from TRBV6-2 or TRBV6-3 and TRBJ2-7, with D unresolved. Per germline, CDR1 MNHEY and CDR2 SVGEGT. This CDR3 spans 14 amino acids. Trimming took 6 bases from V and 3 from J, leaving 15 bases between them. The DNA for the CDR3 is TGTGCCAGCAGCTCACTGGTCATGGTCTACGAGCAGTACGTC. Residues: CASSSLVMVYEQYV.

The V and J genes are TRBV20-1 and TRBJ1-2, with TRBD1 matching 9 bases. Per germline, CDR1 DFQATT and CDR2 SNEGSKA (reference sequence). There are 13 residues in the CDR3. The ends lost 3 bases at V and 4 bases at J; junction bases unmatched: 3. Here the CDR3 reads CSARGQGVYGYTF. CDR3 sequence (DNA): TGCAGTGCTAGGGGACAGGGTGTCTATGGCTACACCTTC.

This clonotype appeared a few times. V usage is TRBV19 and J usage is TRBJ1-1; 9 bases are a match to TRBD1. Germline assignment: CDR1 LNHDA and CDR2 SQIVND (reference sequence). This CDR3 spans 12 amino acids. The ends lost 8 bases at V and 5 bases at J; junction bases unmatched: 3. CDR3 protein: CASGDRATEAFF. The CDR3 DNA is TGTGCCAGTGGGGACAGGGCGACTGAAGCTTTCTTT.

This sequence joins TRBV28 and TRBJ1-5, with D perhaps matching TRBD1 (5 bases). This CDR3 comprises 17 residues. In germline, CDR1 is MDHEN, CDR2 SYDVKM. V lost 5 bases and J 3 bases, leaving 20 bases between the germline ends. The DNA for the CDR3 is TGTGCCAGCAGTCTACTACCCCCGGGACGGATCAATCAGCCCCAGCATTTT. Its translation is CASSLLPPGRINQPQHF.

This clonotype was counted ten times or more. This chain joins TRBV12-3 or TRBV12-4 and TRBJ1-2; 10 nucleotides line up with TRBD1. This CDR3 has 14 amino acids. The junction had 8 bases not matched to a gene; V was cut back by 5 bases and J by 8 bases. CDR3 in DNA: TGTGCCAGCAGTCTGACAGGGGGCAGCTGGGGCTACACCTTC. Its protein is CASSLTGGSWGYTF.

V usage is TRBV4-1 and J usage is TRBJ2-7; D assignment may be TRBD1 or TRBD2 (5 bases each). The CDR3 is made up of 13 amino acids. Germline loops: CDR1 MGHRA, CDR2 YSYEKL. V was shortened by 5 bases and J by 2 bases, with 10 bases between the two germline ends. The CDR3 is CASSYRDAYEQYF. CDR3 DNA sequence: TGCGCCAGCAGCTACCGGGACGCCTACGAGCAGTACTTC.

The chain is built from TRBV7-3 and TRBJ2-1; D might be TRBD2 (5 bases). The germline V gene encodes CDR1 SGHTA and CDR2 FQGTGA. V was cut by 5 bases and J by 3 bases, with 17 bases left in between. This CDR3 contains 16 residues. The CDR3 region is CASSNTPGRYYNEQFF. CDR3 DNA sequence: TGTGCCAGCAGCAATACTCCGGGGAGATACTACAATGAGCAGTTCTTC.

This chain links TRBV7-3 with TRBJ2-7; no reliable D call. The V end was cut by 0 bases, the J end by 4 bases, with 13 bases between. Per germline, CDR1 SGHTA and CDR2 FQGTGA. The CDR3 extends over 15 amino acids. CDR3 DNA: TGTGCCAGCAGCTTAACGATTGGACGGTTTTACGAGCAGTACTTC. Its protein product is CASSLTIGRFYEQYF.

This clonotype has just a few counts. The rearrangement links TRBV12-3 or TRBV12-4 to TRBJ2-3; 7 nucleotides match TRBD1. V shed 5 bases and J 0 bases; nucleotides not matched to a gene: 2. CDR3 length: 14 residues. CDR3 sequence (DNA): TGTGCCAGCAGTCCGGGACAGAGCACAGATACGCAGTATTTT. It encodes CASSPGQSTDTQYF.

This clonotype has at least ten counts. This chain joins TRBV29-1 and TRBJ2-5; 8 nucleotides agree with TRBD1. The CDR3 covers 15 residues. J lost 2 bases, V lost 0 bases, and 5 bases had no gene match. Germline CDR1 SQVTM, CDR2 ANQGSEA. The CDR3 DNA sequence: TGCAGCGTTGAAGATCAAGGGACAGGACAAGAGACCCAGTACTTC. This gives the protein CSVEDQGTGQETQYF.

This clonotype showed up many times. This chain joins TRBV7-9 and TRBJ1-3, with D possibly being TRBD1 (5 bases). The germline gives CDR1 SEHNR, CDR2 FQNEAQ (reference sequence). The V and J ends lost 5 bases and 4 bases respectively, with 9 bases between them. This CDR3 is built from 13 residues. The CDR3, as DNA: TGTGCCAGCAGCCGGGACGGGGGAAACACCATATATTTT. Protein: CASSRDGGNTIYF.

Ten or more counts support this clonotype. The rearrangement uses TRBV13 and TRBJ1-1; D not certain. Germline V gives CDR1 PRHDT, CDR2 FYEKMQ (reference sequence). Trimming stripped 5 bases from V and 5 bases from J, with 12 bases between. The CDR3 runs to 13 residues. The chain's CDR3 is CASSPAPWTEAFF. The DNA of the CDR3 is TGTGCCAGCAGCCCAGCCCCATGGACTGAAGCTTTCTTT.

This clonotype has just a few counts. This rearrangement joins TRBV10-3 to TRBJ2-5; TRBD2 agrees at 7 bases. The trim removed 2 bases at V and 3 bases at J, leaving 3 bases unmatched. The germline gives CDR1 ENHRY, CDR2 SYGVKD. The CDR3 is 14 residues long. Here the CDR3 reads CAISERGEEETQYF. Here the CDR3 DNA reads TGTGCCATCAGTGAGCGGGGGGAAGAAGAGACCCAGTACTTC.

Comment on this clonotype: Given a much more abundant clone one base away, this may be a read error. V gene TRBV12-3 or TRBV12-4 combines with J gene TRBJ2-5, with D tentatively TRBD1 (6 bases). The CDR3 contains 14 residues. The CDR3 sequence: CASRQDRYQETHYF. CDR3 nucleotide sequence: TGTGCCAGCAGGCAAGACAGGTACCAAGAGACCCACTACTTC.

The rearrangement joins TRBV28 to TRBJ2-3; TRBD1 is a possible D gene (6 bases). CDR3 length: 15 amino acids. Germline loops: CDR1 MDHEN, CDR2 SYDVKM. Trimming left V 3 bases short and J 0 bases short, with 10 bases between. The CDR3 is CASSLQGPSTDTQYF. The CDR3 DNA reads TGTGCCAGCAGTTTGCAGGGGCCTAGCACAGATACGCAGTATTTT.

This clonotype was counted at least ten times. The chain joins TRBV9 to TRBJ2-5; tentatively, D is TRBD2 (6 bases). Germline lookup yields CDR1 SGDLS and CDR2 YYNGEE. This CDR3 comprises 15 residues. Trimming stripped 0 bases from V and 5 bases from J, with 14 bases between. The CDR3 sequence is CASSVGGTPGETQYF. The CDR3, as DNA: TGTGCCAGCAGCGTAGGCGGGACGCCAGGGGAGACCCAGTACTTC.

The rearrangement joins TRBV12-3 or TRBV12-4 to TRBJ2-7, with 8 bases that match TRBD2. The CDR3 is 12 residues long. V shed 5 bases and J 7 bases; nucleotides not matched to a gene: 4. CDR3 DNA: TGTGCCAGCAGTATCGGGGGGGGAGAGCAGTACTTC. Protein sequence: CASSIGGGEQYF.

This chain uses TRBV4-1 with TRBJ1-6; D remains ambiguous. The CDR3 has 16 amino acids. Trimming pared 4 bases from V and 2 bases from J, leaving 12 bases between. Germline CDR1 is MGHRA and CDR2 is YSYEKL. The CDR3 spells CASSPQIITYNSPLHF. The CDR3 DNA is TGCGCCAGCAGCCCTCAGATTATCACCTATAATTCACCCCTCCACTTT.

This clonotype has more than one count but fewer than ten. The chain joins TRBV20-1 to TRBJ2-5; TRBD2 matches 9 bases. The V gene's germline CDR1 is DFQATT and CDR2 SNEGSKA (reference sequence). The ends lost 0 bases at V and 4 bases at J; junction bases unmatched: 9. This CDR3 is 16 amino acids long. The CDR3 DNA follows: TGCAGTGCTAGAGATCTTCAGCGGGGGGTTGGAGAGACCCAGTACTTC. It yields the protein CSARDLQRGVGETQYF.